This T cell receptor beta chain is from a study of cytomegalovirus exposure and HLA in healthy donors. Background on the study: Caucasian-associated ancestry cluster membership applied to about 77% of 398 genotyped donors.

The length of the CDR3 is 13 residues. In germline, CDR1 is WNHNN, CDR2 SYGVQD (reference sequence). V dropped 2 bases and J dropped 1 base, with 5 bases sitting between them. Comment on this clone: Its antigen is unknown.

The PCR employed 60 Vbeta primers together with 13 Jbeta primers. Method: immunoSEQ multiplex PCR; TCRdb's copy keeps in-frame clones and lacks some. The sample yields 150,000 or so clones, 81% seen once. Broader study findings: The majority of TCR sequences were rare, yet some public TCRs appeared in many donors.

The sequence was obtained from a man aged 45-65 years in good health and CMV-seropositive. This chain links TRBV10-1 with TRBJ2-5; weak D call: TRBD1 (5 bases). Sequenced input: PBMCs. The CDR3 nucleotides are TGCGCCAGCAGTGAGGGGGCCCAAGAGACCCAGTACTTC. It codes for CASSEGAQETQYF.